The text below deals with one T cell receptor (beta chain). Its antigen is not known. From the germline J gene comes the end of the CDR3, since the read stops 3 residues before it. These data originate in a study of Tregs in tolerant kidney transplant recipients. The study, taken as a whole, reports: Biological reproducibility was not directly addressed in this study.

Measured with immunoSEQ multiplex PCR; TCRdb has only the in-frame clones, and not every one. The sample is made up of roughly 15,000 clones, and the top ten hold 3.5% of it. This CDR3 has 14 residues. J was trimmed by 0 bases and V by 6 bases; bases with no gene match: 4. The germline gives CDR1 SGHAT, CDR2 FQNNGV. Related graft donors supplied nonmyeloablative bone marrow transplants, and mixed chimerism was transient. Unstimulated regulatory T cells (CD4+CD25+CD127-), CD4+CD25- non-regulatory cells, CD4 and CD8 cells were FACS-sorted from thawed PBMCs. The receptor's source is a human patient who received a combined kidney and bone marrow transplant. A share of the T cells may be of graft donor origin. J is TRBJ2-5 and V is TRBV11-2; 7 bases are a match to TRBD2. The sequencing here drew on CD4+ T cells from blood (PBMCs), taken 12 months after the transplant. CDR3 DNA, as far as it was read: TGTGCCAGCAGGAGGGGAGGGGACCAAGAGACC. Translation gives CASRRGGDQET. The full CDR3 sequence reads CASRRGGDQETQYF.